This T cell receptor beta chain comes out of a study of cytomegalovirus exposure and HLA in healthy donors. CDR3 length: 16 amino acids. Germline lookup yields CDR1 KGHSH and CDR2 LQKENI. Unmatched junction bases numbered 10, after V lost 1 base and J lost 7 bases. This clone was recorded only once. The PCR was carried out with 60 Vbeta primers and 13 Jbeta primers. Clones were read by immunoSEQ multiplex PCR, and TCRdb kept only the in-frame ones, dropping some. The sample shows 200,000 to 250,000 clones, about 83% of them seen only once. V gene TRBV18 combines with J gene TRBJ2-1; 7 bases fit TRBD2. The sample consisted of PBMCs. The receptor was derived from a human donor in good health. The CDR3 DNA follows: TGTGCCAGCTCACCACGAAAGGAGGAAGCGGGAAATGAGCAGTTCTTC. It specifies CASSPRKEEAGNEQFF.